This T cell receptor beta chain appears in the sequencing data of a study of cytomegalovirus exposure and HLA in healthy donors. Study context: Tens of millions of unique TCRs from HLA-typed donors made up an early data release.

A multiplex PCR was run with 60 Vbeta primers and 13 Jbeta primers. This table comes from immunoSEQ multiplex PCR, and its TCRdb copy is limited to in-frame clones, with some not included. The table lists about 150,000 clones, less than 85% of them singletons, with around 7% in the top ten. Study-level points and caveats: Later analysis associated a missense DCLRE1C variant with TCR beta V- and J-gene trimming. The study flagged about 150 TCR beta chains as cytomegalovirus-associated.

The CDR3 spans 15 residues. V was pared by 5 bases and J by 5 bases, with 9 bases of the junction left unmatched. Per the germline V gene, CDR1 is LNHDA and CDR2 is SQIVND (reference sequence). As concerns this clone: The antigen remains undetermined.

The chain carries TRBV19 and TRBJ1-5, with 7 bases fitting TRBD1. The receptor comes from a woman aged 45-60 years in good health and CMV-seropositive. Sequencing was carried out using PBMCs. This CDR3 reads CASSFRDSLDQPQHF. CDR3 bases: TGTGCCAGTAGTTTTCGGGACAGCCTGGATCAGCCCCAGCATTTT.